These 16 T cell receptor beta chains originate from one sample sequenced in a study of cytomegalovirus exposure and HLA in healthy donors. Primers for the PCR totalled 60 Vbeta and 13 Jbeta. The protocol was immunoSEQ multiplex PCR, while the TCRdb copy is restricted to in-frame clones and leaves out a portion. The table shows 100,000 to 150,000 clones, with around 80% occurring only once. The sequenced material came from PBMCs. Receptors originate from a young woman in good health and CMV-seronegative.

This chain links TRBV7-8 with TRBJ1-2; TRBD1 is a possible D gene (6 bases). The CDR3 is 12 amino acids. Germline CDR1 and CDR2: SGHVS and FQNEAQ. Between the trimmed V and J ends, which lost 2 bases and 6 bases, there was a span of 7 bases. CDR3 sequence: CASSLQGNGYTF. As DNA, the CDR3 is TGTGCCAGCAGCTTACAGGGGAATGGCTACACCTTC.

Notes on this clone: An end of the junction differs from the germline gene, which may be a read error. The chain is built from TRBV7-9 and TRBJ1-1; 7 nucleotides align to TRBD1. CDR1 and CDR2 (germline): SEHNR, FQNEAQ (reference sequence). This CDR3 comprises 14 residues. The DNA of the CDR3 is TGTTCCAGCAGTCGGGACAGTGGGCTGAGAAAAGCTTTCTTT. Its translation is CSSSRDSGLRKAFF.

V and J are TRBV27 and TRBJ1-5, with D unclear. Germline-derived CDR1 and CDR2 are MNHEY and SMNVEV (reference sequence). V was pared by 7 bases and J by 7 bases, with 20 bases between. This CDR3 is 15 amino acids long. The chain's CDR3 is CASKRGRASGQPQHF. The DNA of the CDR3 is TGTGCCAGCAAGAGAGGGAGGGCATCCGGGCAGCCCCAGCATTTT.

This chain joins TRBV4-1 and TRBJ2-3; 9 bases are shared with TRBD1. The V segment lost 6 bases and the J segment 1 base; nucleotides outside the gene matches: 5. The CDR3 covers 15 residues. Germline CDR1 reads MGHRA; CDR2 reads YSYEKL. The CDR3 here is CASSRDREGTDTQYF. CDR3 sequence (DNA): TGCGCCAGCAGTCGGGACAGGGAAGGCACAGATACGCAGTATTTT.

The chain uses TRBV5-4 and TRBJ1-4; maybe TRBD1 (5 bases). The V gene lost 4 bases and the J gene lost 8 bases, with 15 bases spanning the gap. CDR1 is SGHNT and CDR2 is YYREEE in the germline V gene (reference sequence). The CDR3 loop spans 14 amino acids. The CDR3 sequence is CASSHQGSEEKLFF. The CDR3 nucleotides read TGTGCCAGCAGCCACCAGGGAAGCGAGGAAAAACTGTTTTTT.

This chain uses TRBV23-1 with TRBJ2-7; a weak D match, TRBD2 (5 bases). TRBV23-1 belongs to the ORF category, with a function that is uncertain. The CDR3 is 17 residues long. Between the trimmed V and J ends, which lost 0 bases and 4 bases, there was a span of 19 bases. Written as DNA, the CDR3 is TGCGCCAGCAGTCAATCCGCAGAGGGAACAGCCAGATACGAGCAGTACTTC. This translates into CASSQSAEGTARYEQYF.

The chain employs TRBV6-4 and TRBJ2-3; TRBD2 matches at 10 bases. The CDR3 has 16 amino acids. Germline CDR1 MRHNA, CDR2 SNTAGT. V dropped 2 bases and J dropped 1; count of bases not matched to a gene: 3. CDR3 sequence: CASSDEAGGGTDTQYF. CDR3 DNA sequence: TGTGCCAGCAGTGACGAAGCGGGGGGGGGCACAGATACGCAGTATTTT.

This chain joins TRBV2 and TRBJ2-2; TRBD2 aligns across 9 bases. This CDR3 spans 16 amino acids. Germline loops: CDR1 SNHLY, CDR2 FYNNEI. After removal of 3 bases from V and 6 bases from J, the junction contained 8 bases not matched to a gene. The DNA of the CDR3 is TGTGCCAGCAGTGAGGTCGGCGGGAGGGCCTCCGGGGAGCTGTTTTTT. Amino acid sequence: CASSEVGGRASGELFF. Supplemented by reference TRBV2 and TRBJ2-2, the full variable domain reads EPEVTQTPSHQVTQMGQEVILRCVPISNHLYFYWYRQILGQKVEFLVSFYNNEISEKSEIFDDQFSVERPDGSNFTLKIRSTKLEDSAMYFCASSEVGGRASGELFFGEGSRLTVL.

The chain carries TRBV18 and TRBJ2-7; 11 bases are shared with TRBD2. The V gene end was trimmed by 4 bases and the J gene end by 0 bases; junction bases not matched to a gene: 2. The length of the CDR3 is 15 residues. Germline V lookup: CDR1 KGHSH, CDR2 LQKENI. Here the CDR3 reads CASSLAGGISYEQYF. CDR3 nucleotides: TGTGCCAGCTCACTAGCGGGAGGGATCTCCTACGAGCAGTACTTC.

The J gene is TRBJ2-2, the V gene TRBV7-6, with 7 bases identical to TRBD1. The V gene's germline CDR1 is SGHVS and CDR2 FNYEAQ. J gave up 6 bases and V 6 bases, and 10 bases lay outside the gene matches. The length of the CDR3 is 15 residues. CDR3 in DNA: TGTGCCAGCAGTAGTTACAGGGGTAAAGCCGGGGAGCTGTTTTTT. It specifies CASSSYRGKAGELFF.

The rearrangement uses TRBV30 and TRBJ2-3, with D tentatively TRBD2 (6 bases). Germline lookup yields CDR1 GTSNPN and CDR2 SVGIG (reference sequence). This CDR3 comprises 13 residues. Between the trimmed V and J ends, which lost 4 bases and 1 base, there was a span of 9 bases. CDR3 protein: CAWTGGGTDTQYF. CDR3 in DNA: TGTGCCTGGACCGGCGGGGGCACAGATACGCAGTATTTT.

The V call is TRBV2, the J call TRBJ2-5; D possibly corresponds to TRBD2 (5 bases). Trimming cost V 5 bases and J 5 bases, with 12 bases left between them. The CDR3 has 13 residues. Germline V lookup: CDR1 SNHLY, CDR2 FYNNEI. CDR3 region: CASSLQSGETQYF. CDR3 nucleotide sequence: TGTGCCAGCAGTCTCCAGTCGGGGGAGACCCAGTACTTC.

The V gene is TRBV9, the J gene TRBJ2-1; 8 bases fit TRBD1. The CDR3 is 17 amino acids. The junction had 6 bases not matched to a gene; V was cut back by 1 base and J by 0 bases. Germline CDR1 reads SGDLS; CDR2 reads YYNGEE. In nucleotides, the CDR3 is TGTGCCAGCAGCGTATCTGGACAGGGAGGCTCCTACAATGAGCAGTTCTTC. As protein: CASSVSGQGGSYNEQFF.

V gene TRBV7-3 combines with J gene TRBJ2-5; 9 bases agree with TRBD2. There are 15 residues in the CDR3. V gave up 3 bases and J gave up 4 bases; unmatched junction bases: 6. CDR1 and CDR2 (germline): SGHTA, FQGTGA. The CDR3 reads CASSFGRGGRETQYF. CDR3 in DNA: TGTGCCAGCAGCTTTGGGCGGGGGGGCCGAGAGACCCAGTACTTC. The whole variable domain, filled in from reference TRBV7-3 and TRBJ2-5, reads GAGVSQTPSNKVTEKGKYVELRCDPISGHTALYWYRQSLGQGPEFLIYFQGTGAADDSGLPNDRFFAVRPEGSVSTLKIQRTERGDSAVYLCASSFGRGGRETQYFGPGTRLLVL.

The CDR3: CASSPAGMRGMQFF. CDR3 sequence (DNA): TGTGCCAGCAGCCCTGCTGGTATGCGGGGGATGCAGTTCTTC. The chain combines TRBV9 with TRBJ2-1, with 7 positions matching TRBD2. This CDR3 has 14 amino acids. J was trimmed by 12 bases and V by 4 bases; bases with no gene match: 13. Per germline, CDR1 SGDLS and CDR2 YYNGEE.

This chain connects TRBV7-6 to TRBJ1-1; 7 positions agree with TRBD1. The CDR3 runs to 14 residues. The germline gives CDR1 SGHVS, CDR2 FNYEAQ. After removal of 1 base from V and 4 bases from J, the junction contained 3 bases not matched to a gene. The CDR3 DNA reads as TGTGCCAGCAGCTTAGAACAGGGGAGCACTGAAGCTTTCTTT. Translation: CASSLEQGSTEAFF. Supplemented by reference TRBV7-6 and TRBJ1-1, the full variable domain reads GAGVSQSPRYKVTKRGQDVALRCDPISGHVSLYWYRQALGQGPEFLTYFNYEAQQDKSGLPNDRFSAERPEGSISTLTIQRTEQRDSAMYRCASSLEQGSTEAFFGQGTRLTVV.